This entry lists 8 T cell receptor beta chains sequenced from one sample in a study of CD4 and CD8 cells across lung adenocarcinoma regions. TCRdb recomputed calls from the PCR reads with MiXCR, one row per CDR3 protein. Of around 27,000 distinct CDR3 sequences detected, under 60% appear once; the ten largest clones hold 45% to 60%. Sequencing was performed on CD8+ T cells from the center of a lung tumor. The receptors were gathered from a male donor with lung adenocarcinoma. The CD4 and CD8 labels of this study may be unreliable.

This clonotype was detected only a few times. This chain uses TRBV5-1 with TRBJ1-1; D is uncertain. CDR1 is SGHRS, CDR2 YFSETQ, per germline. V dropped 4 bases and J dropped 1 base, with 8 bases sitting between them. The length of the CDR3 is 13 residues. The CDR3 DNA reads as TGCGCCAGCAGCCCGCGGCCGAACACTGAAGCTTTCTTT. This codes for CASSPRPNTEAFF. The whole variable domain, remainder taken from reference TRBV5-1 and TRBJ1-1, is KAGVTQTPRYLIKTRGQQVTLSCSPISGHRSVSWYQQTPGQGLQFLFEYFSETQRNKGNFPGRFSGRQFSNSRSEMNVSTLELGDSALYLCASSPRPNTEAFFGQGTRLTVV.

This clonotype was found a few times. The chain joins TRBV6-1 to TRBJ2-3; the D call may be TRBD1 or TRBD2 (5 bases each). With 6 bases removed from V and 9 bases from J, the gap between germline ends came to 25 bases. Germline CDR1 and CDR2: MNHNS and SASEGT. This CDR3 spans 16 amino acids. The CDR3 sequence: CASRGAGTGDQETQYF. The CDR3 DNA sequence: TGTGCCAGCAGGGGAGCCGGGACCGGGGATCAGGAGACGCAGTATTTT.

The chain couples TRBV4-2 to TRBJ2-1, with TRBD2 matching over 7 bases. Trimming at V came to 0 bases and at J to 0 bases, leaving 5 bases not matched to a gene. The CDR3 spans 17 residues. From germline, CDR1 is LGHNA and CDR2 YNFKEQ. The CDR3 coding sequence is TGTGCCAGCAGCCAAGATACGGGGGAGGGCTCCTACAATGAGCAGTTCTTC. It is translated as CASSQDTGEGSYNEQFF.

This clonotype was seen a handful of times. The chain is built from TRBV12-3 or TRBV12-4 and TRBJ2-3, with 13 bases lining up with TRBD2. The CDR3 is made up of 15 amino acids. Unmatched junction bases numbered 1, after V lost 1 base and J lost 6 bases. In DNA, the CDR3 is TGTGCCAGCAGTTTAGTGACTAGCGGGAGGGATACGCAGTATTTT. Translated: CASSLVTSGRDTQYF.

V usage is TRBV4-1 and J usage is TRBJ2-4; 8 bases fit TRBD2. The CDR3 totals 17 residues. CDR1 is MGHRA, CDR2 YSYEKL, per germline. J gave up 13 bases and V 4 bases, and 21 bases lay outside the gene matches. CDR3 coding DNA: TGCGCCAGCAGCCGGGCCTCGGGGGGGGGGGCCAAAGACACGCAGTACTTC. Translating gives CASSRASGGGAKDTQYF.

With respect to this clonotype: Relative to the germline gene, one junction end is altered; a read error may explain this. The CDR3 protein is CAGRGSRDQDTQYF. The CDR3 DNA sequence: TGTGCGGGCAGAGGGAGCCGTGACCAAGACACCCAGTACTTC. This chain links TRBV10-2 with TRBJ2-5; D is possibly TRBD2 (5 bases). In germline, CDR1 is WSHSY, CDR2 SAAADI. CDR3 length: 14 amino acids.

The genes are TRBV6-5 and TRBJ2-1, with D perhaps assigned TRBD1 or TRBD2 (6 bases each). Germline CDR1 is MNHEY and CDR2 is SVGAGI. This CDR3 is built from 18 residues. Trimming cost V 2 bases and J 8 bases, with 25 bases left between them. The CDR3: CASSYVARLNGGVHEQFF. CDR3 DNA sequence: TGTGCCAGCAGTTACGTGGCGCGACTTAACGGGGGCGTCCATGAGCAGTTCTTC.

This sequence joins TRBV6-1 and TRBJ2-1, with D maybe TRBD2 (5 bases). V was shortened by 8 bases and J by 4 bases, with 9 bases between the two germline ends. Germline CDR1 and CDR2: MNHNS and SASEGT. CDR3 length equals 12 residues. The CDR3 sequence is CASWTGYNEQFF. The CDR3 coding sequence is TGTGCCAGCTGGACTGGTTACAATGAGCAGTTCTTC.